A selection of T cell receptor gamma chains follows, all from one sample in a study of Vδ1+ human thymocytes. TCRdb reprocessed the multiplex PCR reads using CATT. Of roughly 30,000 gamma-chain clones listed, about 18% are singletons. Sequenced sample: Vdelta1+ gamma-delta thymocytes from the thymus. The receptors stem from a boy younger than two who had congenital heart surgery. Both conserved end residues are part of each CDR3. Clone size, where shown, is once, few, many, or a class for clones that have expanded.

TRGJ1/TRGJ2 TRGV5 . CATWDSPPMNYYKKLF TGTGCCACCTGGGACAGCCCGCCTATGAATTATTATAAGAAACTCTTT
TRGJ1/TRGJ2 TRGV3 . CATWDSWGYKKLF TGTGCCACCTGGGACTCCTGGGGTTATAAGAAACTCTTT
TRGJP TRGV9 few CALWELKLGKKIKVF TGTGCCTTGTGGGAACTAAAGTTGGGCAAAAAAATCAAGGTATTT
TRGJ1/TRGJ2 TRGV4 few CATWDGLFGYKKLF TGTGCCACCTGGGATGGGCTTTTTGGTTATAAGAAACTCTTT
TRGJ1/TRGJ2 TRGV4 . CATWDPQNYYKKLF TGTGCCACCTGGGACCCACAGAATTATTATAAGAAACTCTTT
TRGJP1 TRGV9 . CAFPTGWFKIF TGTGCCTTCCCCACTGGTTGGTTCAAGATATTT
TRGJ1/TRGJ2 TRGV8 few CATWDGRNYYKKLF TGTGCCACCTGGGACGGACGTAATTATTATAAGAAACTCTTT
TRGJ1/TRGJ2 TRGV5 . CATWDRTTAYKKLF TGTGCCACCTGGGACAGAACCACCGCTTATAAGAAACTCTTT
TRGJ1/TRGJ2 TRGV2 few CATWDGPIGLKLF TGTGCCACCTGGGACGGCCCAATCGGATTGAAACTCTTT
TRGJP2 TRGV2 . CATWDGNSSDWIKTF TGTGCCACCTGGGACGGAAATAGTAGTGATTGGATCAAGACGTTT
TRGJ1/TRGJ2 TRGV9 few CALWEVGKKLF TGTGCCTTGTGGGAGGTGGGCAAGAAACTCTTT
TRGJ1/TRGJ2 TRGV5 . CATWDRLNNKKLF TGTGCCACCTGGGACAGGCTGAACAATAAGAAACTCTTT
TRGJ1/TRGJ2 TRGV9 . CALWERKLF TGTGCCTTGTGGGAGAGGAAACTCTTT
TRGJP2 TRGV5 few CATWDRPGGSDWIKTF TGTGCCACCTGGGACAGGCCAGGCGGTAGTGATTGGATCAAGACGTTT
TRGJ1/TRGJ2 TRGV3 . CATWDRREDYKKLF TGTGCCACCTGGGACAGGCGGGAAGATTATAAGAAACTCTTT
TRGJ1/TRGJ2 TRGV3 . CATWDGHFVWGKLF TGTGCCACCTGGGACGGACACTTTGTTTGGGGGAAACTCTTT
TRGJP2 TRGV2 . CATWELIDSSDWIKTF TGTGCCACCTGGGAGCTAATAGATAGTAGTGATTGGATCAAGACGTTT
TRGJ1/TRGJ2 TRGV8 . CATWTTDYYKKLF TGTGCCACCTGGACGACGGATTATTATAAGAAACTCTTT
TRGJP2 TRGV4 few CATWDGRDWIKTF TGTGCCACCTGGGATGGGCGTGATTGGATCAAGACGTTT
TRGJ1/TRGJ2 TRGV3 few CATWETGQRILNYYKKLF TGTGCCACCTGGGAGACAGGGCAGCGAATTCTCAATTATTATAAGAAACTCTTT
TRGJ1/TRGJ2 TRGV5 . CATWDRPPNYYKKLF TGTGCCACCTGGGACAGGCCGCCGAATTATTATAAGAAACTCTTT
TRGJ1/TRGJ2 TRGV8 few CATWATNYYKKLF TGTGCCACCTGGGCTACTAATTATTATAAGAAACTCTTT
TRGJ1/TRGJ2 TRGV5 few CATWDRLNYKKLF TGTGCCACCTGGGACAGGCTAAATTATAAGAAACTCTTT
TRGJ1/TRGJ2 TRGV5 . CATWDNTEYKKLF TGTGCCACCTGGGACAATACGGAATATAAGAAACTCTTT
TRGJ1/TRGJ2 TRGV2 medium-sized CATWDGPNYYKKLF TGTGCCACCTGGGACGGACCGAATTATTATAAGAAACTCTTT